This T cell receptor beta chain was documented in a study of Ad26.COV2.S vaccination and SARS-CoV-2 variants. Sequencing was performed with immunoSEQ multiplex PCR; in TCRdb, only in-frame clones are kept and a portion is missing. The sample has around 320,000 clones, around four fifths seen once; the top ten hold 2% to 2.5%. CDR1 is SGDLS and CDR2 is YYNGEE in the germline V gene. The CDR3 is made up of 15 amino acids. V was trimmed by 2 bases and J by 7 bases, leaving 18 bases between them. Sample treatment: 15 to 20 received Ad26.COV2.S at low or high dose, single or two shots; about 5 received placebo; per-sample allocation not given. Samples analyzed were those drawn on day 63 after the first vaccine or placebo injection.

The sequence came from a person aged 18-60 years who received the Ad26.COV2.S COVID-19 vaccine or a placebo. This chain uses TRBV9 with TRBJ1-2, with D perhaps matching TRBD1 (6 bases). The sample consisted of peripheral blood, taken in a trial of Ad26.COV2.S vaccine versus placebo. DNA of the CDR3: TGTGCCAGCAGCGTGTCGCTACAGGGAGTAGCTGGCTACACCTTC. Protein product: CASSVSLQGVAGYTF.